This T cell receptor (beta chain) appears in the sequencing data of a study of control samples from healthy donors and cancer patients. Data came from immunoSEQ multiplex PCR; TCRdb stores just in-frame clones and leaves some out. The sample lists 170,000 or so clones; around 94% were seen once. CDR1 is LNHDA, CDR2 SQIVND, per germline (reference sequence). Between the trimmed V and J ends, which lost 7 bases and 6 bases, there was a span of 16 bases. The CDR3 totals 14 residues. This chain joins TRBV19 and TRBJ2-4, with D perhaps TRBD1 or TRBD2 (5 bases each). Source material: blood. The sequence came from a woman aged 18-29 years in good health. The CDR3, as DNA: TGTGCCAGTACGGTCGAGGGGTCGGGAAACATTCAGTACTTC. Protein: CASTVEGSGNIQYF.